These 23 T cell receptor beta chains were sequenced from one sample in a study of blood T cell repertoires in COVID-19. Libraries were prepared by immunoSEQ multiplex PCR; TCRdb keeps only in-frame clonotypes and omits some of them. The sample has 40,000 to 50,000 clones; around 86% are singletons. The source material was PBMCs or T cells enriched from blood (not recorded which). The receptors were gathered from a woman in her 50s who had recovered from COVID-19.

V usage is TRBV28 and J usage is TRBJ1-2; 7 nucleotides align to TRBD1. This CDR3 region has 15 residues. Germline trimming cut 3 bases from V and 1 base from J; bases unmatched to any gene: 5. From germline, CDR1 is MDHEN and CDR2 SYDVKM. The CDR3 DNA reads TGTGCCAGCAGTTTCTCGGCAGGGGGTAACTATGGCTACACCTTC. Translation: CASSFSAGGNYGYTF.

CDR3: CAWSVLLYGAGNTIYF. CDR3 coding DNA: TGTGCCTGGAGTGTACTCCTCTACGGGGCTGGAAACACCATATATTTT. This chain uses TRBV30 with TRBJ1-3, with D unclear. The ends were cut back, 0 bases at V and 2 bases at J, with 14 bases in the middle. CDR1 GTSNPN and CDR2 SVGIG come from the germline V gene (reference sequence). The CDR3 is 16 residues long.

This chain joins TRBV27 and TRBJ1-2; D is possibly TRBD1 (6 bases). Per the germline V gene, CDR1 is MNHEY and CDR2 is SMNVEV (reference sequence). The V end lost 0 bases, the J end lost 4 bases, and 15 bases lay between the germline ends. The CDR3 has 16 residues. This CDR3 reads CASSLSTGAAAYGYTF. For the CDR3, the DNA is TGTGCCAGCAGTTTATCGACAGGAGCAGCGGCCTATGGCTACACCTTC.

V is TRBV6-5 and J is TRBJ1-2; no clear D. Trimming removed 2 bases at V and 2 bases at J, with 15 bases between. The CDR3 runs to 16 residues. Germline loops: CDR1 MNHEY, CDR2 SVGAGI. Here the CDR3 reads CASSYSSRRENYGYTF. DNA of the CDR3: TGTGCCAGCAGTTACAGTTCGCGTAGAGAGAACTATGGCTACACCTTC.

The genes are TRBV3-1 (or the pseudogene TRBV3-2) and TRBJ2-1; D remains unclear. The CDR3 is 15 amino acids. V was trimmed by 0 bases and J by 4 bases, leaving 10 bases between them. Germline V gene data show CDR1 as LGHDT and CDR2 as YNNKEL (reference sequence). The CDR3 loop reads CASSQDGQNYNEQFF. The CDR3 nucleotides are TGTGCCAGCAGCCAAGATGGGCAGAATTACAATGAGCAGTTCTTC.

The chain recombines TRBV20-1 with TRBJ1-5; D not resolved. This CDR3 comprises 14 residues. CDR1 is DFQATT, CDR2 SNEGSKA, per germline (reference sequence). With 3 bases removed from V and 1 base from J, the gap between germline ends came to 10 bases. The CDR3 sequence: CSASARESNQPQHF. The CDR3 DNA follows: TGCAGTGCTAGTGCGAGGGAGAGCAATCAGCCCCAGCATTTT.

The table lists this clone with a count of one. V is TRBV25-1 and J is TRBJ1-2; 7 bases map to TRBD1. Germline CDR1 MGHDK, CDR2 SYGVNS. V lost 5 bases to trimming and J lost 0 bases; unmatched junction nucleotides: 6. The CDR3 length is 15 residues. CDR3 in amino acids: CASSSQGTANYGYTF. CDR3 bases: TGTGCCAGCAGTTCCCAAGGGACAGCTAACTATGGCTACACCTTC.

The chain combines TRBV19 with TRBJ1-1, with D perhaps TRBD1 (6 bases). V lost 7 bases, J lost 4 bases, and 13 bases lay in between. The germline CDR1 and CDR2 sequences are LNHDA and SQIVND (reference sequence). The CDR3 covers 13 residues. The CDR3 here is CASTQMGATEAFF. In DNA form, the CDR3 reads TGTGCCAGTACCCAGATGGGGGCCACTGAAGCTTTCTTT.

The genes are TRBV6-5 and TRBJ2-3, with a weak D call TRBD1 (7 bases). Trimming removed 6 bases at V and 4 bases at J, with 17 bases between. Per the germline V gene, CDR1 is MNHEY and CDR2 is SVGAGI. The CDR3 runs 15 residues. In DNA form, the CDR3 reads TGTGCCAGCAGCAAAGGGGGCGGGGAAGCAGATACGCAGTATTTT. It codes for CASSKGGGEADTQYF.

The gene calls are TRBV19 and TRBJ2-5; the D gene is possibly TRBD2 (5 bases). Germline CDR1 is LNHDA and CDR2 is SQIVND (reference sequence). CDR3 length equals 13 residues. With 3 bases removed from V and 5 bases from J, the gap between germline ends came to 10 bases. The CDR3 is CASSIGGAETQYF. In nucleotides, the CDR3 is TGTGCCAGTAGTATCGGAGGCGCGGAGACCCAGTACTTC.

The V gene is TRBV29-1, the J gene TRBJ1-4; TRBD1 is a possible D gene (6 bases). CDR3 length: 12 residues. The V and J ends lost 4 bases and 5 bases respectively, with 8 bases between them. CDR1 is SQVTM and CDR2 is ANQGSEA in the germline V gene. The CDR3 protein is CSVAGGNEKLFF. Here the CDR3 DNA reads TGCAGCGTTGCGGGGGGCAATGAAAAACTGTTTTTT.

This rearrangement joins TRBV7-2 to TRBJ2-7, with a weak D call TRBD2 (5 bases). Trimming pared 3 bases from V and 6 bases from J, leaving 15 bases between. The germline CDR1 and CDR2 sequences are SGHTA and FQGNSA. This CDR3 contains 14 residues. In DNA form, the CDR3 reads TGTGCCAGCAGCTTTAGACGAAATCGGGGCGAGCAGTACTTC. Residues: CASSFRRNRGEQYF.

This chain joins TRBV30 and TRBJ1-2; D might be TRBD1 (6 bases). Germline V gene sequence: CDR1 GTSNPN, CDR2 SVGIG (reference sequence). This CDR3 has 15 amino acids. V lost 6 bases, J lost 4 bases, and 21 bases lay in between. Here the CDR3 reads CACRGGARVFYGYTF. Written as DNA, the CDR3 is TGTGCCTGTCGGGGGGGGGCCAGAGTTTTCTATGGCTACACCTTC.

The DNA of the CDR3 is TGTGCCACCAGTGATTCCTTCCGGTTGGAGACCCAGTACTTC. Encoded protein: CATSDSFRLETQYF. V and J are TRBV24-1 and TRBJ2-5; D is unresolved. Germline V gene sequence: CDR1 KGHDR, CDR2 SFDVKD. Trimming took off 2 bases at V and 5 bases at J, with 11 bases between the two ends. The CDR3 runs 14 residues.

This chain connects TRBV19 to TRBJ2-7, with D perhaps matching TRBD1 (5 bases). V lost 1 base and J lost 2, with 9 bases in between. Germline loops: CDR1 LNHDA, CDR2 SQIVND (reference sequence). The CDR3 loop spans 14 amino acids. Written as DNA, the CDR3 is TGTGCCAGTAGTATAGGACAGCCACCCTACGAGCAGTACTTC. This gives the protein CASSIGQPPYEQYF.

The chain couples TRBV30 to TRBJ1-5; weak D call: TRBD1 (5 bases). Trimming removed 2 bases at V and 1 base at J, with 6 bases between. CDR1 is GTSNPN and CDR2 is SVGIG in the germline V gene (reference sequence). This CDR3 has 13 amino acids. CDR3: CAWSTGSNQPQHF. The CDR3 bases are TGTGCCTGGAGTACAGGCAGCAATCAGCCCCAGCATTTT.

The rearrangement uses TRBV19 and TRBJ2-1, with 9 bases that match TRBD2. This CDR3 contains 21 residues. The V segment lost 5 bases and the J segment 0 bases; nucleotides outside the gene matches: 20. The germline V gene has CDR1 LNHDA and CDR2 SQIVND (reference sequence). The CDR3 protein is CASSATARRGRAPVSYNEQFF. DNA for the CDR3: TGTGCCAGTAGTGCCACAGCTCGGCGCGGGAGGGCACCCGTCTCCTACAATGAGCAGTTCTTC.

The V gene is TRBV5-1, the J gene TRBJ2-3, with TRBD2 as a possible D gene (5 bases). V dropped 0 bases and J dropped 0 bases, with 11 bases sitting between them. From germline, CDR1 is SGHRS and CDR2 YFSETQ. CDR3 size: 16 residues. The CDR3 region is CASSLGEGDSTDTQYF. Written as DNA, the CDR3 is TGCGCCAGCAGCTTGGGCGAGGGCGATAGCACAGATACGCAGTATTTT.

The CDR3 sequence: CASSQDPGQGLGNYGYTF. CDR3 DNA: TGCGCCAGCAGCCAAGATCCGGGACAGGGTTTGGGCAACTATGGCTACACCTTC. The chain has TRBV4-1 and TRBJ1-2, with TRBD1 matching 9 bases. V gave up 0 bases and J gave up 2 bases; unmatched junction bases: 10. The CDR3 spans 18 residues. CDR1 MGHRA and CDR2 YSYEKL come from the germline V gene.

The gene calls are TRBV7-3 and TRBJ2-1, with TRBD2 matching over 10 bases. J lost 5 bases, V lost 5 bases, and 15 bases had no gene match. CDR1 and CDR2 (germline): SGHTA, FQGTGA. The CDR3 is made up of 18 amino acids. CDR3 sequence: CASSLSGGLAGVNNEQFF. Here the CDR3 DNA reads TGTGCCAGCAGCCTTTCAGGGGGCCTAGCGGGGGTCAACAATGAGCAGTTCTTC.

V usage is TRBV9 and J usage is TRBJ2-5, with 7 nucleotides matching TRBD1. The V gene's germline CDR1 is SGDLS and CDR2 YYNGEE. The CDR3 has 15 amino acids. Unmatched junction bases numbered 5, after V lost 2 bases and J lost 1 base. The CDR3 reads CASSVGTVIQETQYF. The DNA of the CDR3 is TGTGCCAGCAGCGTGGGGACAGTTATCCAAGAGACCCAGTACTTC. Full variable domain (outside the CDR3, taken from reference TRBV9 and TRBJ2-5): DSGVTQTPKHLITATGQRVTLRCSPRSGDLSVYWYQQSLDQGLQFLIQYYNGEERAKGNILERFSAQQFPDLHSELNLSSLELGDSALYFCASSVGTVIQETQYFGPGTRLLVL.

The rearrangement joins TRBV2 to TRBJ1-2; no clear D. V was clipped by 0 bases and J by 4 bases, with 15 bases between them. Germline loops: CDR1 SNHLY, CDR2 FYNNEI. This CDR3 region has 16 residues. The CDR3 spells CASSEALPGNGYGYTF. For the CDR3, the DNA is TGTGCCAGCAGTGAAGCGCTTCCAGGTAACGGCTATGGCTACACCTTC.

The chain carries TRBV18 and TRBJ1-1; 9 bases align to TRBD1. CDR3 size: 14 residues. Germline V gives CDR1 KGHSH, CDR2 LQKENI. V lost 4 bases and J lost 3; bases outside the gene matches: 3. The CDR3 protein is CASSRQGDYTEAFF. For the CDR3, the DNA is TGTGCCAGCTCACGACAGGGGGATTACACTGAAGCTTTCTTT.